This T cell receptor (beta chain) appears in the sequencing data of a study of human CD8 memory T cell subsets (dated by TCRdb to the early 2020s). With regard to the full study: The clonal relationships among stem-like (TSTEM), progenitor exhausted-like (TPEX) and effector memory CD8+ T cell subsets were assessed by comparing the TCRbeta repertoires of these subsets. Several donors each provided TSTEM, TPEX and effector memory subsets, from which TCRbeta repertoires were obtained.

As concerns this clonotype: It has no known antigen specificity.

A Human TCR Profiling Kit was used to prepare UMI-labeled 5' RACE TCRbeta libraries. Every TCRbeta library was prepared in parallel with an identical number of PCR cycles. In the original analysis: Between roughly 2,700 and 18,000 functional CDR3beta clonotypes were contained in each TCRbeta library. MIGEC 1.2.9 was used for UMI extraction and consensus assembly, with at least three reads per UMI being required. MiXCR 3.0.3 was used to extract in-frame CDR3beta repertoires. Each sample was downsampled to 42,000 randomly selected UMIs before diversity metrics were computed in VDJtools 1.2.1. For the top 3,000 clones of each sample pair, the repertoire overlap metrics D, R and F2 were calculated in VDJtools. TCRdb reprocessed the sequencing reads and holds a single record per CDR3 protein sequence, with no DNA. What appears here as the V and J calls and clone size reflects TCRdb's work, not the paper's. This sample's table lists around 4,000 distinct CDR3 sequences. Jointly, the top ten make up 15% to 20% of the sample.

Peripheral blood mononuclear cells were isolated from healthy donor buffy coats by density gradient separation. In the study, negative magnetic separation with EasySep or MojoSort CD8+ T cell isolation kits was used to enrich total CD8+ T cells. For each subset, total RNA was extracted using an RNeasy Mini Kit from duplicate vials of roughly 150,000 sorted CD8+ T cells. The PBMCs were used either fresh or after being cryopreserved in fetal bovine serum with around 10% DMSO. CD8+ T cell subsets were sorted to purity by fluorescence-activated cell sorting on a FACSAria III. From its cysteine to its phenylalanine, the CDR3 spans 14 amino acids. The entry carries no DNA sequence. Sequences GTSNPN (CDR1) and SVGIG (CDR2) are obtained from the germline V gene (reference sequence). Broader findings and caveats from the paper: Normalized Shannon-Wiener diversity was similarly high in the TSTEM and TPEX subsets, while the effector memory subsets were comparatively less diverse. Although both stem-like subsets shared clonotypes with effector memory cells, the overlap between TSTEM and TPEX repertoires was minimal, suggesting distinct antigen spectra for the TSTEM and TPEX subsets. Only TCRbeta chains were sequenced, and repertoire comparisons rested on over five donors tested with paired t-tests and Bonferroni correction. Based on Chao1 estimates, TSTEM subsets appeared to have greater repertoire diversity than TPEX subsets, which may reflect a broader range of specificities.

The sequence was obtained from a human donor in good health. Sequencing was carried out using CD8+ T cells from PBMCs. This chain is built from TRBV30 and TRBJ2-7; TCRdb's assignment of TRBD1 cannot be checked, as there is no DNA. CDR3 reads: CAWKSGTSSYEQYF. When the CDR3 is completed using the reference TRBV30 and TRBJ2-7 genes on either side, the full variable domain is SQTIHQWPATLVQPVGSPLSLECTVEGTSNPNLYWYRQAAGRGLQLLFYSVGIGQISSEVPQNLSASRPQDRQFILSSKKLLLSDSGFYLCAWKSGTSSYEQYFGPGTRLTVT.